This T cell receptor (beta chain) came from a study of cytomegalovirus exposure and HLA in healthy donors. The overall study: A preliminary data release comprised roughly 80 million unique TCRs obtained from HLA-typed donors.

Study-level points and caveats: One variant, a missense change in DCLRE1C, was linked in a later analysis to TCR beta V- and J-gene trimming.

The CDR3 sequence is 18 residues long. Trimming cost V 0 bases and J 3 bases; bases outside gene matches: 7. Germline V gives CDR1 SGHRS, CDR2 YFSETQ. On this clone: As yet, its antigen is unknown.

The PCR ran on 60 Vbeta and 13 Jbeta primers. Some clones are missing from TCRdb's copy, which holds only in-frame ones; the method was immunoSEQ multiplex PCR. Its listing shows about 160,000 clones. The J gene is TRBJ2-3, the V gene TRBV5-1, with 13 positions matching TRBD2. Input material: PBMCs. The clonotype was recovered from a young man in good health and CMV-seronegative. CDR3 DNA: TGCGCCAGCAGCTTGGGACTAGCGGGAGGTGGTGAAACAGATACGCAGTATTTT. Translated: CASSLGLAGGGETDTQYF.